Listed below are T cell receptor beta chains from one sample, sequenced in a study of blood T cell repertoires in COVID-19. Profiled with immunoSEQ multiplex PCR; TCRdb holds only in-frame clones, not every one. The sample contains some 400,000 clones, approximately 89% of which appear only once. Sequencing was performed on peripheral blood. These receptor sequences come from a woman aged 60 to 75 with COVID-19, enrolled during active disease. The CDR3 runs from the conserved cysteine through the conserved F or W.

CDR3,V
CASSQDQRLNEQFF,TRBV3-1/TRBV3-2
CAIGTSGNNEQFF,TRBV7-9
CASSDSGGGKGEAFF,TRBV6-4
CASSLGLAGGQEQFF,TRBV7-9
CASSPDSHTEAFF,TRBV18
CASSALGAADTQYF,TRBV28
CASSLGQGVDEQFF,TRBV13
CASTPQGLNTGELFF,TRBV11-1
CASSLAGRTVLNEKLFF,TRBV5-6
CASSPDRGANEKLFF,TRBV18
CASSQARTGGTQYF,TRBV3-1/TRBV3-2
CASSPGGGAKNEQFF,TRBV7-3
CASSDRVGEKLFF,TRBV10-3
CASRQELNTEAFF,TRBV5-1
CASSPEDRVLAEAFF,TRBV5-4
CAFTAQGWETQYF,TRBV30
CASSRGKWSSGNTIYF,TRBV5-6
CASSSRNNEKLFF,TRBV27
CASSLTFGERADTQYF,TRBV7-3
CASSPDPLAAYGYTF,TRBV18
CARRFHRGKNTEAFF,TRBV6-5
CASSPVDSGGAGETQYF,TRBV11-2
CAITGDDTEAFF,TRBV10-3
CASSLQGGFPEAFF,TRBV28
CASKKTGGRVGYTF,TRBV9
CASSPGDRGGAVETQYF,TRBV9
CASSPRGYQETQYF,TRBV18
CASWTGDRDTQYF,TRBV5-1
CASSPAGLAYEQYF,TRBV18
CASTTLEAGAYGYTF,TRBV6-5
CASRLTGVLSEQYF,TRBV27
CSARSDSPLHF,TRBV20-1
CASSLTPGQEDYGYTF,TRBV18
CASSSTGAPSGNTIYF,TRBV6-2/TRBV6-3
CASSPSRAGGVETQYF,TRBV7-3